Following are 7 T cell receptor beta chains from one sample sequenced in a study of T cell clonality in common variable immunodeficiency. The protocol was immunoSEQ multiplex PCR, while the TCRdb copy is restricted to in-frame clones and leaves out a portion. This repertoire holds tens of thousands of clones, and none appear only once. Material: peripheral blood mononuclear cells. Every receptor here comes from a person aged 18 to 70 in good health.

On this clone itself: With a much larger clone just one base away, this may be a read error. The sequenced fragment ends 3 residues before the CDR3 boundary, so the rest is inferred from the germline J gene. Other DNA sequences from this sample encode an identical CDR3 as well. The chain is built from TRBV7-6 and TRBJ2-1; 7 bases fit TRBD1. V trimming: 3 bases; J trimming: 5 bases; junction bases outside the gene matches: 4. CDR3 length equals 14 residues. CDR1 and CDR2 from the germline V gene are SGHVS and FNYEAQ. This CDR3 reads CASSLDGQDNEQFF. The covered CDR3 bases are TGTGCCAGCAGCTTGGATGGACAGGACAATGAG. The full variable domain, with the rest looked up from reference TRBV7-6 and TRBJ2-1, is GAGVSQSPRYKVTKRGQDVALRCDPISGHVSLYWYRQALGQGPEFLTYFNYEAQQDKSGLPNDRFSAERPEGSISTLTIQRTEQRDSAMYRCASSLDGQDNEQFFGPGTRLTVL.

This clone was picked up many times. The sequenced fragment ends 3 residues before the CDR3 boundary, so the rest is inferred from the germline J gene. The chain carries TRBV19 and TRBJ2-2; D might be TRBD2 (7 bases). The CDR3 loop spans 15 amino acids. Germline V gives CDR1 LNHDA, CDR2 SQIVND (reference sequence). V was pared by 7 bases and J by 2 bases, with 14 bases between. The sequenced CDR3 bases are TGTGCCAGTAAGGGGGGGTCAGGAAACACCGGGGAG. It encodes CASKGGSGNTGE. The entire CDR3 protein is CASKGGSGNTGELFF.

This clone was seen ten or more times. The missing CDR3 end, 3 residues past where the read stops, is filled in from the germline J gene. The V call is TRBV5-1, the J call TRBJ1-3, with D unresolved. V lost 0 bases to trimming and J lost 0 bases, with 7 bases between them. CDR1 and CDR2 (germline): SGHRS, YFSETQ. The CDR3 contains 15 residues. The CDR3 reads CASSLELSSGNTIYF. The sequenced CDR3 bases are TGCGCCAGCAGCTTGGAGCTGTCCTCTGGAAACACC.

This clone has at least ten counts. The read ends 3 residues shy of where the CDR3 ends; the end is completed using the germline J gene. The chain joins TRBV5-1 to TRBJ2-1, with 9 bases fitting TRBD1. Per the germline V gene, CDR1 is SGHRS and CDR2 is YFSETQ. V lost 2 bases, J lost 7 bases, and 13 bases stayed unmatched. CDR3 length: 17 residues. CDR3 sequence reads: CASSFFGFGTGSNEQFF. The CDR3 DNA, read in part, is TGCGCCAGCAGCTTTTTCGGCTTTGGGACAGGGTCGAATGAG.

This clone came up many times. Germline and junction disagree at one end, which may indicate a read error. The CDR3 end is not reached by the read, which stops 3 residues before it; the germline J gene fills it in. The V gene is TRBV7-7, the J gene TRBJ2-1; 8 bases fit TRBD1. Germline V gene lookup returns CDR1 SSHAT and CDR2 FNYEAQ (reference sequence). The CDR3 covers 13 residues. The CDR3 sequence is CASSPGQANEQFF. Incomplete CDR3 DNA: TGTGCTAGCAGCCCGGGACAGGCCAATGAG. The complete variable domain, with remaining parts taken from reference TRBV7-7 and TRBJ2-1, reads GAGVSQSPRYKVTKRGQDVTLRCDPISSHATLYWYQQALGQGPEFLTYFNYEAQPDKSGLPSDRFSAERPEGSISTLTIQRTEQRDSAMYRCASSPGQANEQFFGPGTRLTVL.

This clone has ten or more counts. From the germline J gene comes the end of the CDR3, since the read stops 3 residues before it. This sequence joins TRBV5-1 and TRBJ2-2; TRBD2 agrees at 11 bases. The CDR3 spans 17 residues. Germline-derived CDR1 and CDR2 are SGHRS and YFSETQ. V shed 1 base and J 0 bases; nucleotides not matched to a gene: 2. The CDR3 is CASSLKLAGANTGELFF. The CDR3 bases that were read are TGCGCCAGCAGCTTGAAACTAGCGGGAGCGAACACCGGGGAG.

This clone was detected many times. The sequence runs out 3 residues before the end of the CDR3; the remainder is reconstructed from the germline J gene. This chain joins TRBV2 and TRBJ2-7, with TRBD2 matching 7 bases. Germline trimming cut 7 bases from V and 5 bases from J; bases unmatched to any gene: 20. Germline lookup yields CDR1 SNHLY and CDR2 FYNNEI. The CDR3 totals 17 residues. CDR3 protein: CASKGTFLAASRNEQYF. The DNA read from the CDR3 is TGTGCCAGCAAGGGGACGTTTCTAGCGGCCTCTAGGAACGAG.